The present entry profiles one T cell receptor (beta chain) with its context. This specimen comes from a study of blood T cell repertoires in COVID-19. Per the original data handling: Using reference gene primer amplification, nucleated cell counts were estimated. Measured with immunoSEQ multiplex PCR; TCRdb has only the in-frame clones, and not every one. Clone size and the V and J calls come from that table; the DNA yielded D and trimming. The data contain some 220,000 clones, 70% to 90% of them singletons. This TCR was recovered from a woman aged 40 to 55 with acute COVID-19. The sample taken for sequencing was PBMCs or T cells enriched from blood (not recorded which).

The CDR3 reads CASSPSQTGTEAFF. Here the CDR3 DNA reads TGTGCCAGCAGTCCTTCACAGACAGGCACTGAAGCTTTCTTT. The rearrangement uses TRBV25-1 and TRBJ1-1; perhaps TRBD1 as D (6 bases). Germline V gives CDR1 MGHDK, CDR2 SYGVNS. The CDR3 is 14 residues long. Trimming took 5 bases from V and 4 from J, leaving 14 bases between them.